One and the same sample provided the 7 T cell receptor beta chains below, sequenced in a study of T cell responses to AZD1222 COVID-19 vaccine. This table comes from immunoSEQ multiplex PCR, and its TCRdb copy is limited to in-frame clones, with some not included. The sample records 130,000 or so clones, more than 70% being singletons. The source was peripheral blood, collected on day 0 of AZD1222 vaccination. These receptor sequences come from an adult in good health.

This clone was found once. The chain employs TRBV6-1 and TRBJ2-2; tentatively, D is TRBD2 (5 bases). Trimming took 1 base from V and 8 from J, leaving 17 bases between them. In germline, CDR1 is MNHNS, CDR2 SASEGT. This CDR3 comprises 16 residues. Here the CDR3 DNA reads TGTGCCAGCAGTGAAGACGAGGGTTTTTTATCTGGGGAGCTGTTTTTT. Translation: CASSEDEGFLSGELFF.

The CDR3 reads CASSSPQGDNEQYF. CDR3 sequence (DNA): TGTGCCAGCAGTTCCCCGCAGGGGGACAACGAGCAGTACTTC. The rearrangement joins TRBV28 to TRBJ2-7; 7 bases are a match to TRBD1. V lost 4 bases to trimming and J lost 5 bases; unmatched junction nucleotides: 8. CDR1 and CDR2 (germline): MDHEN, SYDVKM. The CDR3 extends over 14 amino acids.

This rearrangement joins TRBV7-3 to TRBJ2-1; the match to TRBD2 covers 13 bases. Germline loops: CDR1 SGHTA, CDR2 FQGTGA. After removal of 0 bases from V and 8 bases from J, the junction contained 10 bases not matched to a gene. This CDR3 has 18 residues. CDR3 loop: CASSLTVTGTSGNDEQFF. CDR3 nucleotide sequence: TGTGCCAGCAGCTTAACCGTAACGGGGACTAGCGGGAACGATGAGCAGTTCTTC.

The gene calls are TRBV29-1 and TRBJ2-7, with D possibly being TRBD2 (5 bases). The CDR3 runs 15 residues. The V gene's germline CDR1 is SQVTM and CDR2 ANQGSEA. The germline V and J ends were trimmed by 1 base and 0 bases, with 13 bases remaining between them. The CDR3 DNA reads TGCAGCGTTGAAGCCCCGAGAGGGAGCTCCTACGAGCAGTACTTC. Translated, it gives CSVEAPRGSSYEQYF.

V and J are TRBV27 and TRBJ1-1; a possible D gene is TRBD1 (5 bases). Germline CDR1 MNHEY, CDR2 SMNVEV (reference sequence). The CDR3 is 14 residues long. Trimming removed 2 bases from V and 4 bases from J, with 11 bases in between. As DNA, the CDR3 is TGTGCCAGCAGTTTAGAGGGGCGGGGCACTGAAGCTTTCTTT. Translating it yields CASSLEGRGTEAFF.

J is TRBJ1-2 and V is TRBV7-2; D may be TRBD1 (6 bases). This CDR3 has 14 residues. Germline V gene data show CDR1 as SGHTA and CDR2 as FQGNSA. Trimming pared 1 base from V and 3 bases from J, leaving 9 bases between. CDR3 DNA: TGTGCCAGCAGCTTAGACAGGGATCACTATGGCTACACCTTC. This sequence encodes CASSLDRDHYGYTF.

The chain couples TRBV5-1 to TRBJ2-1; D unclear. V gave up 3 bases and J gave up 0 bases, with 7 bases separating them. Germline CDR1 reads SGHRS; CDR2 reads YFSETQ. This CDR3 is built from 14 residues. CDR3 protein: CASSWQSSYNEQFF. CDR3 sequence (DNA): TGCGCCAGCAGCTGGCAGAGCTCCTACAATGAGCAGTTCTTC.